The T cell receptor (beta chain) under discussion was sequenced for a study of T cells after yellow fever vaccination (dated by TCRdb to between 2018 and 2021). In the study overall: The SMART-Seq v4 Ultra Low Input RNA kit was used to prepare libraries from fractions with low cell numbers. Bulk TCR alpha and beta repertoires were sequenced longitudinally to track T-cell clones before and after primary and booster YFV17D yellow fever vaccination. Two healthy male donors, one aged 18 to 30 and one aged 30 to 39 years, were included in the cohort. Blood samples were taken at several timepoints before and after primary and secondary immunization, and bulk PBMC replicates and cell subsets were isolated. The research as a whole found: Because only two donors were included in the study, the extent to which the findings can be generalized is limited. FACS-sorted repertoires could contain abundant contaminating clonotypes from the bulk population, so computational filtering was required. A small fraction of clonotypes appeared in both the CD4 and CD8 compartments, likely as a result of convergent recombination. Compared with the primary T-cell response, the secondary T-cell response was weaker but faster, peaking on day 5 rather than day 15. Most clones expanded after primary vaccination (around 97% of CD4 and 88% of CD8) were re-detected after the booster, suggesting that broad memory maintenance occurred.

Sample treatment or condition, as interpreted from the label and publication: live attenuated yellow fever vaccine strain. At every blood-draw timepoint, two biological replicates of bulk PBMCs were collected. A standard Ficoll-Paque protocol was used to isolate PBMCs from peripheral blood. TriZol was used to extract RNA from bulk PBMCs, CD4 and CD8 fractions, and dextramer-positive and dextramer-negative fractions. Sequenced on an Illumina NovaSeq 6000. TCR cDNA was made using 5'RACE template switching, a step that added a universal primer site and unique molecular identifiers. Priming for cDNA synthesis came from both the TCR alpha and TCR beta constant segments. Library amplification used two PCR steps, and the second PCR step added sample barcodes and sequencing adapters. Sequencing of libraries was performed on Illumina HiSeq 2500 (2x100 bp) or NovaSeq (2x150 bp). The authors' pipeline ran thus. MIGEC was used to demultiplex reads and collapse the reads into UMI consensus sequences, and MiXCR was used for V(D)J alignment. Vaccine-responding clonotypes were defined with edgeR using replicate PBMC samples, requiring FDR below 0.01 and a log2 fold change above 5 up to day 15. Bulk clonotypes were assigned CD4 or CD8 identity according to which sequenced CD4 or CD8 repertoire held them at higher abundance. TCRdb ran its own pipeline on the public reads, namely fastp trimming at Q25 and MiXCR clone calling, and kept in-frame beta chains. CDR3 protein duplicates are merged, each entry listing the most common genes and DNA. It is TCRdb's table, rather than the study itself, that gives the V and J calls and clone size. Present in this sample are 230,000 or so distinct CDR3 sequences, about 3.5% of which were seen just once. The ten largest clonotypes hold under 20% of the sample.

This clonotype was recorded many times. Its antigen remains undetermined. Per-base quality was not reported, and no clone a single base away is much larger than it. From the cysteine through the phenylalanine, the CDR3 covers 13 amino acids. The CDR3 DNA has 39 bases and is translated from base 1. According to the germline V gene (reference sequence), CDR1 reads MNHEY and CDR2 reads SMNVEV. The junction carries 5 bases between V and J, which are trimmed by 5 bases and 0 bases respectively. The sample in question was PBMCs, obtained 15 days after the yellow fever booster vaccination. This sequence originates from a man between 18 and 29 years old who received the YFV17D yellow fever vaccine. The sequence links TRBV27 to TRBJ1-5, with the D gene call left open. The DNA sequence is as follows: TGTGCCAGCAGTCTCAGTAGCAATCAGCCCCAGCATTTT. Its protein product is CASSLSSNQPQHF.